This TCR beta chain was captured in a study of blood T cell repertoires in COVID-19. The overall study: PBMCs, B-cell-depleted T cells, or T cells provided the cDNA or gDNA that made up the material.

Source study methods: It was from reference gene primer amplification that nucleated cell counts were estimated. Method: immunoSEQ multiplex PCR; TCRdb's copy keeps in-frame clones and lacks some. V and J calls plus clone size are reproduced from that table; the DNA served to infer D and trimming. The data contain approximately 100,000 clones, over 70% of them singletons. The V and J ends lost 5 bases and 7 bases, in that order; junction bases with no gene match: 11. The CDR3 contains 15 residues. From germline, CDR1 is SGHNT and CDR2 YYREEE (reference sequence). This chain joins TRBV5-4 and TRBJ2-1; the match to TRBD2 covers 8 bases. The TCR originated in a man between 60 and 75 years old with acute or convalescent COVID-19. Specimen: peripheral blood. CDR3 sequence (DNA): TGTGCCAGCAGTTCCGGGGGGGGCGGGAGTAATGAGCAGTTCTTC. Its translation is CASSSGGGGSNEQFF. The full variable domain, its missing parts supplied by reference TRBV5-4 and TRBJ2-1, is ETGVTQSPTHLIKTRGQQVTLRCSSQSGHNTVSWYQQALGQGPQFIFQYYREEENGRGNFPPRFSGLQFPNYSSELNVNALELDDSALYLCASSSGGGGSNEQFFGPGTRLTVL.